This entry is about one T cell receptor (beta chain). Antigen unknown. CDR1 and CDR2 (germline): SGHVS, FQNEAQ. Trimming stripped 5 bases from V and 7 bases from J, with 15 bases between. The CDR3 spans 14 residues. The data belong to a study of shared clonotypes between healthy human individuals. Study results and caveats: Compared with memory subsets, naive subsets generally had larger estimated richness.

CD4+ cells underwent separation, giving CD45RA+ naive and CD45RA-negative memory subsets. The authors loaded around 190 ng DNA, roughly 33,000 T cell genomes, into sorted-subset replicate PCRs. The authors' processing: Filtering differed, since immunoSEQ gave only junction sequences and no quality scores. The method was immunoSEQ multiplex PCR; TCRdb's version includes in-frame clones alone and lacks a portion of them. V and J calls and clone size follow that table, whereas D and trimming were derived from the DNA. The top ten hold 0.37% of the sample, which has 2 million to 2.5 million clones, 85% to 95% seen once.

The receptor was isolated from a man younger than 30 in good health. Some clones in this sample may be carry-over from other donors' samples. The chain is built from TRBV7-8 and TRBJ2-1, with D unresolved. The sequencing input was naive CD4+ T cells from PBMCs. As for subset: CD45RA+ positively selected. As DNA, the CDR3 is TGTGCCAGCAGCCCTCTCAGTTGGGGTAATGAGCAGTTCTTC. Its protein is CASSPLSWGNEQFF.